This TCR beta chain derives from a study of OX40 agonist ivuxolimab in advanced cancers. Germline V gene lookup returns CDR1 SQVTM and CDR2 ANQGSEA. This CDR3 is built from 13 residues. The V and J ends lost 1 base and 2 bases respectively, with 8 bases between them. Sequencing used immunoSEQ multiplex PCR; TCRdb keeps in-frame clones, though not all of them. The repertoire holds some 100,000 clones, with 85% to 95% as singletons. The sample in question was CD4+ or CD8+ T cells sorted from blood, obtained in a trial of the OX40 agonist ivuxolimab. This clonotype was sampled from an adult with an advanced solid tumor such as melanoma, head and neck, liver or kidney cancer. The chain links TRBV29-1 to TRBJ1-2, with D perhaps TRBD1 (6 bases). CDR3 sequence (DNA): TGCAGCGTTGAAGGTACAGGGAACTATGGCTACACCTTC. The encoded protein is CSVEGTGNYGYTF.